Described below is a single TCR beta chain sequence and its context. What it recognizes is unknown. This record belongs to a study of regulatory dendritic cells for organ transplantation. Germline CDR1 is SGDLS and CDR2 is YYNGEE. The CDR3 runs 15 residues. V dropped 3 bases and J dropped 10; count of bases not matched to a gene: 10. FACS sorted CD4+ or CD8+ T cells into CD45RA+ naive and CD45RO+ memory. Regarding the study as a whole: Memory CD8+ clonal expansion seemed more limited with regulatory than mature dendritic cells. Among resting subsets, memory CD8+ cells contained the most alloreactive clonotypes. Memory T cells were less diverse than naive, with memory CD8+ most oligoclonal.

The repertoire was sequenced with immunoSEQ multiplex PCR; TCRdb's copy has only in-frame clones and lacks some. The sample has 12,000 or so clones, about 75% seen once. The chain links TRBV9 to TRBJ2-1; 10 bases fit TRBD2. The sequenced sample consisted of memory CD8+ T cells from blood. Subset: CD45RO+ memory T cells. The receptor comes from a human donor in good health. CDR3 in amino acids: CASSEATSGLGEQFF. The CDR3 DNA is TGTGCCAGCAGCGAGGCGACTAGCGGGCTTGGGGAGCAGTTCTTC.